The sequence of this T cell receptor (beta chain) was determined in a study of shared T cell receptors in the human thymus. The repertoire was sequenced with immunoSEQ multiplex PCR; TCRdb's copy has only in-frame clones and lacks some. The profile shows just under 550,000 clones, roughly 74% of them singletons. Trimming took off 7 bases at V and 2 bases at J, with 11 bases between the two ends. The length of the CDR3 is 13 residues. Germline V gene lookup returns CDR1 MNHEY and CDR2 SVGAGI. The sample was also linked to a second study, of human thymus T cells. According to that study: Healthy Finnish infants having corrective surgery for congenital heart defects served as donors. Corrective heart surgery yielded resections, and these provided the thymus tissue. Thymic and blood repertoires appeared to display a bias in their usage of V and J genes. Thymic repertoires of unrelated individuals were reported in related research to overlap highly.

The sample comprised thymocytes. V is TRBV6-5 and J is TRBJ1-2; unclear D gene. This TCR was recovered from a boy in the first two years of life with a congenital heart defect. The CDR3 coding sequence is TGTGCCAGCACTCGGGGAGAGAACTATGGCTACACCTTC. It encodes CASTRGENYGYTF.